This T cell receptor beta chain was documented in a study of shared clonotypes between healthy human individuals. A note on this clone: Its antigen is unidentified.

The germline V gene encodes CDR1 SGHAT and CDR2 FQNNGV. This CDR3 has 17 residues. V gave up 2 bases and J gave up 5 bases, with 21 bases separating them. Clones were read by immunoSEQ multiplex PCR, and TCRdb kept only the in-frame ones, dropping some. The repertoire holds some 2.4 million clones, with approximately 93% as singletons. Points from the study as a whole: When naive CD4 clonotypes were compared across several donors, roughly 4.9% were shared.

This TCR was sampled from a man between 18 and 29 years old in good health. Some clones in this sample may be carry-over from other donors' samples. V is TRBV11-2 and J is TRBJ2-5; the D gene is possibly TRBD1 (5 bases). Sequenced sample: naive CD4+ T cells from PBMCs. This sample's subset: CD45RA+ positively selected. The CDR3 sequence is CASSLWSGKHTEETQYF. In DNA form, the CDR3 reads TGTGCCAGCAGCTTATGGTCAGGGAAACACACGGAGGAGACCCAGTACTTC.